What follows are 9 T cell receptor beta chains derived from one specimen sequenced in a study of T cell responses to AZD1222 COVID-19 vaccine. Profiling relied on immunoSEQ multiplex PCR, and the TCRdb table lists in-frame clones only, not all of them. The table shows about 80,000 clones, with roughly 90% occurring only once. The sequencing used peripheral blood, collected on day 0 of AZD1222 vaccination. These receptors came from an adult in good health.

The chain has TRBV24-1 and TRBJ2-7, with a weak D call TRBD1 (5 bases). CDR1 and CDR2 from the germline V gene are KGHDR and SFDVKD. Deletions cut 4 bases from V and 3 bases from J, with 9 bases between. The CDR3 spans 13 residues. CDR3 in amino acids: CATSEGPFYEQYF. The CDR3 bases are TGTGCCACCAGTGAGGGGCCCTTCTACGAGCAGTACTTC.

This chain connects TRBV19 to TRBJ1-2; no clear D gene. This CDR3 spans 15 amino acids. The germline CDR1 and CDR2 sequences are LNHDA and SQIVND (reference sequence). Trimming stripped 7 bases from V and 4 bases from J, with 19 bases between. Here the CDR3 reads CASNPSPYRSYGYTF. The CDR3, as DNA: TGTGCCAGTAACCCCAGTCCGTACAGATCCTATGGCTACACCTTC.

Written as DNA, the CDR3 is TGTGCCAGTAAGGAACAGAGCAATCAGCCCCAGCATTTT. Amino acid sequence: CASKEQSNQPQHF. The genes are TRBV19 and TRBJ1-5; the D is unclear. The germline CDR1 and CDR2 sequences are LNHDA and SQIVND (reference sequence). Trimming took 7 bases from V and 1 from J, leaving 8 bases between them. This CDR3 has 13 amino acids.

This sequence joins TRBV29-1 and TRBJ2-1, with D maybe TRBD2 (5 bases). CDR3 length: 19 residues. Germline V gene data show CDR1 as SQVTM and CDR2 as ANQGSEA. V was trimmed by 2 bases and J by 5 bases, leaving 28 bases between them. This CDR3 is CSVERGPSNRLSTHNEQFF. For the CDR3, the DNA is TGCAGCGTTGAAAGAGGGCCATCCAATAGGTTGTCGACCCACAATGAGCAGTTCTTC.

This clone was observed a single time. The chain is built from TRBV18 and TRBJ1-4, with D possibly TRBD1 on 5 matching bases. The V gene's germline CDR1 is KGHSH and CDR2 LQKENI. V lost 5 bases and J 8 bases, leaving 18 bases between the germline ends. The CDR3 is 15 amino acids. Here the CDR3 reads CASSASRESVEKLFF. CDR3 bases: TGTGCCAGCTCAGCAAGCAGGGAGAGTGTGGAAAAACTGTTTTTT.

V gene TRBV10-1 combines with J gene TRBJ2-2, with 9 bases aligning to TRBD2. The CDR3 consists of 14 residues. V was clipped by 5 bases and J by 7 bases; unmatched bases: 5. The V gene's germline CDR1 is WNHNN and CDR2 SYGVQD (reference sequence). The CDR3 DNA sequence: TGCGCCAGCAGTCGGACTAGCGAGGGCGGGGAGCTGTTTTTT. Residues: CASSRTSEGGELFF.

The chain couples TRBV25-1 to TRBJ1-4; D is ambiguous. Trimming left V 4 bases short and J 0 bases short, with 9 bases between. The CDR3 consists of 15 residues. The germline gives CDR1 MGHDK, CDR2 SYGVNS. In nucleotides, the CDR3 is TGTGCCAGCAGTGCAGCTCCTGCAACTAATGAAAAACTGTTTTTT. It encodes CASSAAPATNEKLFF.

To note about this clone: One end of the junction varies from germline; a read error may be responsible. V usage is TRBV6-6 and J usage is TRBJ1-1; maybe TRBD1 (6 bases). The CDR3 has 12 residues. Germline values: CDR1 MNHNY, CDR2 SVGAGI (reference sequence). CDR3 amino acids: CAGRGPNTEAFF. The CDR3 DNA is TGTGCCGGCAGGGGCCCGAACACTGAAGCTTTCTTT.

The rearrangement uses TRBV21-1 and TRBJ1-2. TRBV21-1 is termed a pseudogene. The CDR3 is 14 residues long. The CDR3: CASINREGAGGYTF. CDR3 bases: TGTGCCAGCATCAACAGGGAGGGGGCGGGCGGCTACACCTTC.